This T cell receptor beta chain comes out of a study of cytomegalovirus exposure and HLA in healthy donors. Primers for the PCR totalled 60 Vbeta and 13 Jbeta. Generated by immunoSEQ multiplex PCR, the TCRdb table keeps only in-frame clones and is missing some. The sample comprises approximately 220,000 clones, 76% of which are singletons, and over 0.55% rests with the top ten. Germline CDR1 is MDHEN and CDR2 is SYDVKM. The CDR3 is 15 amino acids. Sequencing input: PBMCs. This chain uses TRBV28 with TRBJ2-5; 10 nucleotides match TRBD2. Gene TRBJ2-7 matches the end of the DNA better, so the J call may be wrong. This receptor was taken from a man younger than 35 in good health and CMV-seronegative. The CDR3 coding sequence is TGTGCCAGCAGTTTACCCCTAGCGGGGGTGTACGAGCAGTACTTC. The encoded protein is CASSLPLAGVYEQYF.